This entry is about one T cell receptor beta chain. Its antigen is unidentified. The junction departs from germline at one end; a sequencing error may be responsible. The source of the sample is a study of beta chain features in type 1 diabetes. Study findings and constraints: When Type 1 diabetes patients were examined, their TCRB CDR3s proved moderately but significantly shorter in all four CD4+ subsets. Individuals with type 1 diabetes displayed fewer insertions and more deletions at VDJ junctions. In cDNA sequencing, cells with high TCR expression could be over-represented.

cDNA synthesis used the whole RNA isolate, giving expressed TCRB sequences. Produced via immunoSEQ multiplex PCR; TCRdb's table is partial and in-frame only. The sample contains around 250,000 clones, about a fifth of which appear only once. Germline CDR1 and CDR2: SNHLY and FYNNEI. The CDR3 has 15 residues. Naive, central memory, regulatory and stem cell-like memory cells within the CD4+ compartment were sorted using CD45RO/CCR7/CD25/CD127/CD95/CD27. Sorting produced populations that all topped 95% purity. The clonotype was recovered from a woman aged 40 to 50 with type 1 diabetes. The chain joins TRBV2 to TRBJ1-1, with D maybe TRBD1 (6 bases). The sequenced sample was naive CD4+ T cells from blood. The CDR3 loop is CASSGDRTPNSEAFF. The DNA of the CDR3 is TGTGCCAGCAGTGGTGACAGGACCCCGAACTCTGAAGCTTTCTTT.